This T cell receptor beta chain emerged from a study of radiation and T cells in renal cell carcinoma. Study-wide points: From baseline, blood top tumor clonotypes peaked at 2 weeks post-radiation.

In the case of this clone: What it binds is unknown.

This CDR3 has 17 residues. Germline trimming cut 2 bases from V and 5 bases from J; bases unmatched to any gene: 11. Germline V gene data show CDR1 as SGHRS and CDR2 as YFSETQ. Specified time point: blood 2 weeks post-SBRT. Treatment reported: 15 Gy SBRT to primary tumor, nephrectomy 4 weeks later. TCRdb's copy holds only in-frame clones and misses some; the assay was immunoSEQ multiplex PCR. This repertoire shows roughly 140,000 clones, roughly 90% found once; its top ten account for 13%. Sample: blood, taken from a patient whose treatment included radiotherapy and nephrectomy. The TCR originated in a woman in her 50s with renal cell carcinoma. The chain uses TRBV5-1 and TRBJ2-1; 9 bases agree with TRBD2. The CDR3 is CASSFSLGGGADNEQFF. The DNA of the CDR3 is TGCGCCAGCAGCTTTTCCCTCGGCGGGGGGGCGGACAATGAGCAGTTCTTC.